These T cell receptor beta chains were read from a single sample in a study of T cells after yellow fever vaccination. TCRdb ran MiXCR on the 5' RACE reads and lists one entry per CDR3 protein. The top ten hold roughly a quarter of the sample, which has hundreds of thousands of distinct CDR3 sequences, around 3.6% seen once. The sample in question was PBMCs, obtained on the day of the yellow fever booster vaccination. The origin of the receptors is a man aged 18 to 30 who received the YFV17D yellow fever vaccine. The CDR3 runs from the conserved cysteine through the conserved F or W. The D gene is left open where the match is weak. Rows give clone size only sometimes, using once, few, many, or a class for an expanded clone.

j_gene: TRBJ1-5; d_gene: NA; v_gene: TRBV27; abundance: NA; CDR3aa: CASRPEWMGMNQPQHF; CDR3nt: TGTGCCAGCAGACCCGAATGGATGGGGATGAATCAGCCCCAGCATTTT
j_gene: TRBJ2-4; d_gene: TRBD1; v_gene: TRBV12-3/TRBV12-4; abundance: many; CDR3aa: CASSPGTGEGNIQYF; CDR3nt: TGTGCCAGCAGCCCCGGGACAGGGGAGGGGAACATTCAGTACTTC
j_gene: TRBJ2-7; d_gene: NA; v_gene: TRBV19; abundance: NA; CDR3aa: CASTAQGRSYERYF; CDR3nt: TGTGCCAGTACCGCCCAGGGAAGGTCCTACGAGCGGTACTTC
j_gene: TRBJ2-7; d_gene: TRBD1; v_gene: TRBV7-2; abundance: many; CDR3aa: CASSPDRYYEQYF; CDR3nt: TGTGCCAGCAGCCCGGACAGGTACTACGAGCAGTACTTC
j_gene: TRBJ2-4; d_gene: NA; v_gene: TRBV20-1; abundance: many; CDR3aa: CSASREVSAKNIQYF; CDR3nt: TGCAGTGCTTCCCGCGAGGTCTCGGCCAAAAACATTCAGTACTTC
j_gene: TRBJ2-1; d_gene: TRBD2; v_gene: TRBV5-1; abundance: NA; CDR3aa: CASSLALRGGRNEQFF; CDR3nt: TGCGCCAGCAGCTTGGCCCTTCGCGGGGGAAGAAATGAGCAGTTCTTC
j_gene: TRBJ1-5; d_gene: NA; v_gene: TRBV19; abundance: NA; CDR3aa: CASRGVAAPMSNQPQHF; CDR3nt: TGTGCCAGTAGAGGAGTAGCGGCCCCGATGAGCAATCAGCCCCAGCATTTT
j_gene: TRBJ1-6; d_gene: NA; v_gene: TRBV19; abundance: few; CDR3aa: CASSPQSTVLALHF; CDR3nt: TGTGCCAGTAGTCCCCAGTCGACGGTCTTGGCCCTCCACTTT
j_gene: TRBJ2-5; d_gene: NA; v_gene: TRBV21-1; abundance: many; CDR3aa: CASSKVPSQNKETQYF; CDR3nt: TGTGCCAGCAGCAAAGTCCCCAGTCAAAACAAAGAGACCCAGTACTTC
j_gene: TRBJ2-1; d_gene: NA; v_gene: TRBV6-2/TRBV6-3; abundance: many; CDR3aa: CASSDPYRNEQFF; CDR3nt: TGTGCCAGCAGTGACCCCTACAGGAATGAGCAGTTCTTC
j_gene: TRBJ2-3; d_gene: NA; v_gene: TRBV5-4; abundance: few; CDR3aa: CASSLSLASSSTDTQYF; CDR3nt: TGTGCCAGCAGCTTGTCCCTAGCGAGTTCTAGCACAGATACGCAGTATTTT
j_gene: TRBJ2-5; d_gene: NA; v_gene: TRBV14; abundance: few; CDR3aa: CASSLITGQETQYF; CDR3nt: TGTGCCAGCAGCCTCATTACAGGGCAAGAGACCCAGTACTTC
j_gene: TRBJ1-5; d_gene: NA; v_gene: TRBV5-1; abundance: NA; CDR3aa: CASSLRTHRGNQPQHF; CDR3nt: TGCGCCAGCAGCTTGAGGACCCATAGGGGCAATCAGCCCCAGCATTTT
j_gene: TRBJ2-1; d_gene: TRBD2; v_gene: TRBV25-1; abundance: many; CDR3aa: CASSVLTSGGASPFGEQFF; CDR3nt: TGTGCCAGCAGTGTGTTGACTAGCGGGGGGGCAAGCCCCTTTGGTGAGCAGTTCTTC
j_gene: TRBJ1-2; d_gene: NA; v_gene: TRBV6-1; abundance: many; CDR3aa: CASSVRGRRPYGYTF; CDR3nt: TGTGCCAGCAGTGTTCGGGGACGGAGACCTTATGGCTACACCTTC
j_gene: TRBJ2-2; d_gene: TRBD1; v_gene: TRBV12-3/TRBV12-4; abundance: few; CDR3aa: CASSSADRDNTGELFF; CDR3nt: TGTGCCAGCAGTTCTGCCGACAGGGATAACACCGGGGAGCTGTTTTTT
j_gene: TRBJ2-5; d_gene: NA; v_gene: TRBV5-4; abundance: few; CDR3aa: CASSSTEGETQYF; CDR3nt: TGTGCCAGCAGTTCGACCGAAGGGGAGACCCAGTACTTC
j_gene: TRBJ1-2; d_gene: NA; v_gene: TRBV12-3/TRBV12-4; abundance: many; CDR3aa: CASSADGGNYGYTF; CDR3nt: TGTGCCAGCAGCGCCGACGGTGGAAACTATGGCTACACCTTC
j_gene: TRBJ2-3; d_gene: TRBD1; v_gene: TRBV5-1; abundance: many; CDR3aa: CASSIMTGNTDTQYF; CDR3nt: TGCGCCAGCAGCATTATGACAGGGAACACAGATACGCAGTATTTT
j_gene: TRBJ1-1; d_gene: NA; v_gene: TRBV20-1; abundance: NA; CDR3aa: CSAYRRVDTEAFF; CDR3nt: TGCAGTGCCTATCGCCGGGTCGATACTGAAGCTTTCTTT
j_gene: TRBJ2-6; d_gene: TRBD1; v_gene: TRBV13; abundance: NA; CDR3aa: CASSRNRGSGANVLTF; CDR3nt: TGTGCCAGCAGCAGAAACAGGGGATCTGGGGCCAACGTCCTGACTTTC
j_gene: TRBJ1-4; d_gene: NA; v_gene: TRBV7-2; abundance: many; CDR3aa: CASSLGGTAANEKLFF; CDR3nt: TGTGCCAGCAGCTTAGGTGGTACTGCCGCTAATGAAAAACTGTTTTTT
j_gene: TRBJ2-1; d_gene: NA; v_gene: TRBV7-8; abundance: many; CDR3aa: CASSLDRDEFYNEQFF; CDR3nt: TGTGCCAGCAGCTTAGACCGGGATGAATTCTACAATGAGCAGTTCTTC
j_gene: TRBJ2-7; d_gene: NA; v_gene: TRBV5-4; abundance: NA; CDR3aa: CASSDIGTAYEQYF; CDR3nt: TGTGCCAGCAGCGACATTGGGACGGCCTACGAGCAGTACTTC
j_gene: TRBJ2-1; d_gene: TRBD1; v_gene: TRBV7-8; abundance: many; CDR3aa: CASRPDRARYNEQFF; CDR3nt: TGTGCCAGCAGACCAGACAGGGCAAGGTACAATGAGCAGTTCTTC
j_gene: TRBJ2-1; d_gene: NA; v_gene: TRBV12-3/TRBV12-4; abundance: many; CDR3aa: CASSLGIREQFF; CDR3nt: TGTGCCAGCAGTTTAGGGATCCGGGAGCAGTTCTTC
j_gene: TRBJ2-3; d_gene: TRBD1; v_gene: TRBV12-3/TRBV12-4; abundance: many; CDR3aa: CASSRTGTQYF; CDR3nt: TGTGCCAGCTCACGGACAGGAACGCAGTATTTT
j_gene: TRBJ1-2; d_gene: NA; v_gene: TRBV5-1; abundance: many; CDR3aa: CASSLATGENYGYTF; CDR3nt: TGCGCCAGCAGCTTGGCCACGGGGGAGAACTATGGCTACACCTTC
j_gene: TRBJ2-3; d_gene: TRBD2; v_gene: TRBV20-1; abundance: many; CDR3aa: CSARRTSGGTDTQYF; CDR3nt: TGCAGTGCTAGACGGACTAGCGGGGGGACAGATACGCAGTATTTT
j_gene: TRBJ2-1; d_gene: TRBD2; v_gene: TRBV7-2; abundance: NA; CDR3aa: CASSPPGTSGWNEQFF; CDR3nt: TGTGCCAGCAGCCCGCCCGGGACTAGCGGTTGGAATGAGCAGTTCTTC
j_gene: TRBJ2-5; d_gene: TRBD2; v_gene: TRBV3-1; abundance: many; CDR3aa: CASSPGTSGPQETQYF; CDR3nt: TGTGCCAGCAGCCCCGGGACTAGCGGACCCCAAGAGACCCAGTACTTC
j_gene: TRBJ2-5; d_gene: TRBD2; v_gene: TRBV6-5; abundance: few; CDR3aa: CASSYSALADQETQYF; CDR3nt: TGTGCCAGCAGTTACTCAGCACTAGCGGACCAAGAGACCCAGTACTTC
j_gene: TRBJ2-5; d_gene: TRBD2; v_gene: TRBV5-1; abundance: many; CDR3aa: CASSLVAGGRLQETQYF; CDR3nt: TGCGCCAGCAGCTTGGTAGCGGGGGGGAGACTCCAAGAGACCCAGTACTTC
j_gene: TRBJ2-4; d_gene: NA; v_gene: TRBV7-2; abundance: few; CDR3aa: CASSLDLAIQYF; CDR3nt: TGTGCCAGCAGCTTAGATCTCGCCATTCAGTACTTC
j_gene: TRBJ1-2; d_gene: NA; v_gene: TRBV29-1; abundance: many; CDR3aa: CSVHGRPDAYTF; CDR3nt: TGCAGCGTTCACGGACGGCCCGATGCCTACACCTTC
j_gene: TRBJ1-2; d_gene: NA; v_gene: TRBV7-2; abundance: many; CDR3aa: CASSRGQINYGYTF; CDR3nt: TGTGCCAGCAGCCGCGGACAGATTAACTATGGCTACACCTTC
j_gene: TRBJ2-3; d_gene: NA; v_gene: TRBV7-2; abundance: NA; CDR3aa: CASSLGVRADTQYF; CDR3nt: TGTGCCAGCAGCTTAGGGGTCAGGGCAGATACGCAGTATTTT